This entry features one T cell receptor beta chain sequence. The antigen remains unidentified. The sample belongs to a study of T cell responses to AZD1222 COVID-19 vaccine. Measured with immunoSEQ multiplex PCR; TCRdb has only the in-frame clones, and not every one. The profile shows about 120,000 clones, around nine tenths of them singletons. The trim removed 4 bases at V and 2 bases at J, leaving 13 bases unmatched. CDR1 and CDR2 from the germline V gene are SEHNR and FQNEAQ (reference sequence). The CDR3 runs to 19 residues. Study-wide findings and caveats: White British ancestry dominated among donors, who included more females, and clonal diversity was possibly underestimated.

The V gene is TRBV7-9, the J gene TRBJ2-3, with TRBD2 matching over 12 bases. This receptor was identified in an adult in good health. The sequenced sample was peripheral blood, obtained on day 0 of AZD1222 vaccination. For the CDR3, the DNA is TGTGCCAGCAGCTCATCACTAGCGGGGGGCCCCCCCACCACAGATACGCAGTATTTT. This sequence encodes CASSSSLAGGPPTTDTQYF.